The entry below describes one T cell receptor (beta chain). This clone's antigen is unknown. Per-base qualities were not stored, and no clone one base away is much larger. The sample comes from a study of CD8+CD57+ T cells in acquired aplastic anemia (dated by TCRdb to the late 2010s). A note on the overall study: Extracted DNA from sorted CD4+ and CD8+ cells averaged about 3 ug, ranging from roughly 0.17 to 30 ug. A CD8+CD57+ expansion meant a frequency higher than the mean frequency seen in healthy subjects. The study at large found these results: Twenty-nine CD8+ CDR3 sequences were found in both patients and controls but appeared to be highly expressed in patients and within the immunodominant clones of the patients. No significant difference in CD8+ Simpson's diversity was found between patients and healthy controls (P=0.060).

The CDR3 runs 15 residues from the cysteine to the phenylalanine. The read is trimmed to its CDR3 DNA, 45 bases read in frame from base 1. V drops 6 bases and J drops 0 bases, leaving 15 bases in between. Sequences DFQATT (CDR1) and SNEGSKA (CDR2) are obtained from the germline V gene (reference sequence). Profiling of TCR beta VDJ combinations and CDR3 sequences used genomic DNA as the template. An Illumina HiSeq 2000 was used for TCR repertoire sequencing. The original methods were these. Repertoires were assessed using TRBV/TRBJ rearrangement plots, CDR3 size and DJ length profiles, and Simpson's diversity index. The most abundant DNA sequence in the deep sequencing data was taken as the immunodominant clone. CDR3 amino acid sequences were checked for sharing across subjects and were also compared against the VDJdb database and published repertoires. Clones were called with MiXCR by TCRdb after fastp trimmed the public reads at Q25, and only in-frame beta chains were retained. Each entry is one CDR3 protein sequence, shown with its most common DNA and genes. The V and J calls were determined by TCRdb, not by the authors. Counted in this sample were about 470,000 distinct CDR3 sequences; approximately 33% of them appeared once. The ten top clones hold less than 1% of the sample.

Expansion of CD8+CD57+ cells had been shown by flow cytometry in the patients chosen for sequencing. All patients had severe acquired aplastic anemia diagnosed by International Study of Aplastic Anemia and Agranulocytosis and Camitta criteria. Patients had received no therapy at the time of blood sampling. In this study, sorted CD4+ and CD8+ T cells from the blood of healthy subjects and of severe aplastic anemia patients had their TCR repertoires deep-sequenced. Patients were enrolled under clinicaltrials.gov protocols 00001620, 01623167, 00001397, 00071045, 00081523 and 00961064 in the USA. Ficoll-Paque density gradient centrifugation was used to isolate peripheral blood mononuclear cells. Before DNA extraction, CD4+ and CD8+ T cells were sorted with FACS or magnetic beads.

The rearrangement combines TRBV20-1 with TRBJ2-1; TRBD1 is perhaps the D gene, given 8 matching bases. The specimen sequenced was sorted CD4+, CD8+, or CD8+CD57+ T cells (not recorded which) from PBMCs. This TCR derives from a human donor with aplastic anemia. The nucleotide sequence reads as follows: TGCAGTGCGCTAACAGGGGGGGCCTCCTACAATGAGCAGTTCTTC. Translated, it gives CSALTGGASYNEQFF.